These 12 T cell receptor beta chains were sequenced from one sample in a study of blood T cell repertoires in COVID-19. Sequencing used immunoSEQ multiplex PCR; TCRdb keeps in-frame clones, though not all of them. Counted here are a few hundred thousand clones, roughly 88% occurring once; the ten biggest clones make up roughly 6.9%. Sequenced: peripheral blood. The receptors stem from a woman between 25 and 40 years old who had recovered from COVID-19.

The chain carries TRBV11-2 and TRBJ1-2; D is possibly TRBD1 (5 bases). Germline CDR1 SGHAT, CDR2 FQNNGV. The V end was cut by 6 bases, the J end by 4 bases, with 15 bases between. The CDR3 consists of 14 residues. The CDR3 region has the DNA TGTGCCAGCAGGCATACTACAGGAGCCTATGGCTACACCTTC. It codes for CASRHTTGAYGYTF.

The chain uses TRBV10-1 and TRBJ2-7, with D uncertain. This CDR3 has 13 residues. Between the trimmed V and J ends, which lost 6 bases and 0 bases, there was a span of 9 bases. Germline values: CDR1 WNHNN, CDR2 SYGVQD (reference sequence). As DNA, the CDR3 is TGCGCCAGCAGCCTCGTGTGCTCCTACGAGCAGTACTTC. Encoded protein: CASSLVCSYEQYF.

The chain combines TRBV5-4 with TRBJ1-3; 7 bases match TRBD1. CDR1 and CDR2 from the germline V gene are SGHNT and YYREEE (reference sequence). With V trimmed by 4 bases and J by 0 bases, 10 bases remained unmatched. This CDR3 comprises 17 residues. The CDR3 reads CASSHFYRDSSGNTIYF. In DNA form, the CDR3 reads TGTGCCAGCAGCCACTTTTACCGGGACAGCTCTGGAAACACCATATATTTT.

The rearrangement joins TRBV11-1 to TRBJ2-5; 8 nucleotides line up with TRBD2. With V trimmed by 5 bases and J by 1 base, 3 bases remained unmatched. CDR1 is SGHAT, CDR2 FQDESV, per germline (reference sequence). CDR3 size: 14 residues. The CDR3 DNA follows: TGTGCCAGCAGCGCCGGGGGGGCCCAAGAGACCCAGTACTTC. Translating gives CASSAGGAQETQYF.

The CDR3 nucleotides read TGTGCCAGCAGGGGAGATCAGCCCCAGCATTTT. Amino acids: CASRGDQPQHF. The chain is built from TRBV2 and TRBJ1-5, with D unclear. The CDR3 covers 11 residues. The germline CDR1 and CDR2 sequences are SNHLY and FYNNEI. Deletions cut 6 bases from V and 5 bases from J, with 5 bases between.

The V gene is TRBV12-3 or TRBV12-4, the J gene TRBJ2-5, with a possible D match to TRBD1 (5 bases). The length of the CDR3 is 13 residues. Trimming pared 1 base from V and 4 bases from J, leaving 7 bases between. The CDR3 is CASSLGQRETQYF. The CDR3 DNA sequence: TGTGCCAGCAGTTTAGGACAGCGAGAGACCCAGTACTTC.

There are a few counts of this clone. V is TRBV27 and J is TRBJ2-2; D may be TRBD1 (6 bases). The germline gives CDR1 MNHEY, CDR2 SMNVEV (reference sequence). The CDR3 has 17 amino acids. Trimming stripped 7 bases from V and 0 bases from J, with 18 bases between. CDR3 in DNA: TGTGCCAGCACCCCGATAGGGACAACCTCGAACACCGGGGAGCTGTTTTTT. Protein sequence: CASTPIGTTSNTGELFF.

This sequence joins TRBV30 and TRBJ2-7; 7 nucleotides agree with TRBD1. Germline CDR1 is GTSNPN and CDR2 is SVGIG (reference sequence). The CDR3 length is 12 residues. V gave up 2 bases and J gave up 5 bases; unmatched junction bases: 3. CDR3: CAWSLQGNEQYF. As DNA, the CDR3 is TGTGCCTGGAGTCTACAGGGGAACGAGCAGTACTTC.

CDR3 DNA sequence: TGTGCCAGCAGCCCCCTAGAGAGAGCTACTAACTATGGCTACACCTTC. Translation: CASSPLERATNYGYTF. V usage is TRBV3-1 (or the pseudogene TRBV3-2) and J usage is TRBJ1-2, with unresolved D. Germline CDR1 reads LGHDT; CDR2 reads YNNKEL (reference sequence). V lost 4 bases, J lost 0 bases, and 15 bases lay in between. There are 16 residues in the CDR3.

The rearrangement joins TRBV7-3 to TRBJ2-3; D may be TRBD1 (6 bases). CDR1 and CDR2 (germline): SGHTA, FQGTGA. V was pared by 2 bases and J by 5 bases, with 11 bases between. CDR3 length: 14 residues. The CDR3 loop reads CASSLGGPGDTQYF. The CDR3 nucleotides are TGTGCCAGCAGCTTAGGGGGCCCGGGAGATACGCAGTATTTT.

This chain links TRBV28 with TRBJ1-2, with 8 positions matching TRBD1. The CDR3 has 13 residues. Germline V gives CDR1 MDHEN, CDR2 SYDVKM. After removal of 5 bases from V and 5 bases from J, the junction contained 4 bases not matched to a gene. CDR3 coding DNA: TGTGCCAGCAGTAGACAGGGGTTGTATGGCTACACCTTC. It yields the protein CASSRQGLYGYTF.

J is TRBJ1-2 and V is TRBV29-1; TRBD1 might be the D (6 bases). Germline V gene data show CDR1 as SQVTM and CDR2 as ANQGSEA. V lost 5 bases to trimming and J lost 7 bases, with 20 bases between them. This CDR3 region has 14 residues. In nucleotides, the CDR3 is TGCAGCGTTACCGGGGGGGGCGGAGAGTTTGGCTACACCTTC. It specifies CSVTGGGGEFGYTF. Together with reference TRBV29-1 and TRBJ1-2, the CDR3 gives the full variable domain: SAVISQKPSRDICQRGTSLTIQCQVDSQVTMMFWYRQQPGQSLTLIATANQGSEATYESGFVIDKFPISRPNLTFSTLTVSNMSPEDSSIYLCSVTGGGGEFGYTFGSGTRLTVV.